This TCR beta chain emerged from a study of cytomegalovirus exposure and HLA in healthy donors (dated by TCRdb to 2015 to 2018). A note on the overall study: The 670 or so repertoires of the first cohort and the 95 to 150 validation repertoires were produced on the same platform, according to a later analysis. A separate validation cohort of 90 to 150 different subjects was used in addition to the approximately 640-subject first cohort. The study combined high-throughput TCR immunosequencing, statistical association of individual TCRs with disease status, and machine learning to predict cytomegalovirus infection status. The study aimed to test whether signatures of past pathogen exposure could be identified by cataloging public T cell receptors.

Broad study findings and their caveats: Most TCR sequences were seen in very few donors, while some public TCRs were found in many individuals. In vitro tests confirmed that a few of the cytomegalovirus-associated TCR beta chains recognize cytomegalovirus antigens. The validation cohort had no HLA typing available for a later analysis, so co-occurrence within that cohort was assessed over all 120 or so repertoires. The study gave a list of some 150 TCR beta chains associated with cytomegalovirus. The authors suggested that the approach could potentially be generalized to other disease states and immunological phenotypes. A later analysis found that TCRs clustered in the first cohort also tended to co-occur in the 95 to 150 validation repertoires, with approximately 95% of cluster scores above 0. The classifier was reported to diagnose cytomegalovirus status with high specificity and sensitivity in both the original cohort and the validation cohort.

As for this clone: Its antigen remains undetermined. Per-base quality was not reported, and no clone a single base away is much larger than it.

The donors belonged to the validation cohort of under 150 subjects, which was separate from the roughly 670-subject first cohort. Libraries were constructed by the immunoSEQ multiplex PCR assay. Per the original workflow: A statistical classification framework was built to diagnose cytomegalovirus status from the catalog of TCR beta chain sequences. Entries here come from immuneACCESS through TCRdb and include only in-frame sequences with V and J called. Some clones fail to appear in such tables; in the studies checked, an unresolved V gene covers under half of the shortfall, and the cause of the remainder is unknown. V and J calls plus clone size are reproduced from that table; the DNA served to infer D and trimming. Here the sample has about 130,000 clones; roughly 95% occur a single time. The ten biggest clones cover 1.5% to 2% of the sample. This sequence was found in a man in his late teens or twenties in good health and CMV-seronegative. The sample taken for sequencing was PBMCs.

The CDR3 amino acid sequence is: CASSLSRAYNEQFF. The sequence in DNA is TGTGCCAGCAGCCTCTCTAGAGCCTACAATGAGCAGTTCTTC. The chain is assembled from TRBV13 and TRBJ2-1; the D gene cannot be resolved reliably. Trimming removed 5 bases from V and 2 bases from J, leaving 10 bases between the germline ends. The germline V gene (reference sequence) specifies PRHDT as CDR1 and FYEKMQ as CDR2. Spanning cysteine to phenylalanine, the CDR3 consists of 14 amino acids. Just the 42-base CDR3 DNA is kept, in frame starting at base 1.